This record looks at one T cell receptor (beta chain) sequence and its context. What antigen it recognizes has not been identified. No base quality values were provided; no much bigger clone lies one nucleotide off. The CDR3 sequence holds 16 residues, the cysteine and phenylalanine included. CDR3 DNA is the only sequence kept; it has 48 bases, read in frame from the first base. From a lookup of the germline V gene, CDR1 and CDR2 are MNHNS and SASEGT. V is cut back by 4 bases and J by 4 bases, with 9 bases in the junction unmatched. These data are taken from a study of blood T cell repertoires in COVID-19 (dated by TCRdb to the early 2020s). For the study in its entirety: The collaborator samples originated in the United States, Italy and Spain and spanned the acute and convalescent phases of COVID-19. The prospective study material was composed of cDNA or gDNA derived from T cells, B-cell-depleted T cells, or PBMCs. Deeply sampled blood TCRbeta repertoires from subjects exposed to, actively infected with, or recovered from COVID-19 were included in the dataset. The repertoires were released in a freely available public database meant as a resource for research on the immune response to SARS-CoV-2. Samples were obtained from the ongoing ImmuneRACE study (first 160 participants) and from 1,254 subjects provided by 6 global collaborators. The sample metadata nearly always contained a de-identified subject ID, COVID-19 status, age in years and sex. Where HLA class I and class II types were available, the types were taken from metadata supplied by the sample provider, not from assay-based typing.

What the authors observed across the whole study: The quantity of clinical and demographic metadata differed by source and by participant and was supplied without curation.

Collaborating institutions collected whole blood in K2EDTA tubes following their own protocols. Collaborator samples were shipped for TCRbeta analysis as frozen whole blood, isolated PBMCs, or DNA extracted from either sample type. TCRbeta CDR3 regions were amplified from genomic DNA by means of the immunoSEQ Assay, a bias-controlled multiplex PCR. Per the original workflow: Within the assay, amplification of reference gene primers was used to estimate how many nucleated cells each sample contained. To quantify the absolute abundance of each unique TCRbeta CDR3 rearrangement, sequence reads were collapsed and filtered. For each sample, productive Simpson clonality was calculated as the square root of Simpson's diversity index over productive rearrangements. TCRdb stores this immuneACCESS table with in-frame sequences only. Part of the clones is absent; in the studies checked, under half of the shortfall reflects unresolved V genes, and no reason is known for the rest. That table supplies the V and J calls and clone size; D and trimming were determined from the DNA. This sample is represented by roughly 350,000 clones; around 87% of them were singletons. The top ten clones comprise roughly 4% of the sample.

This sequence uses TRBV6-1 and TRBJ1-3, with 8 central nucleotides matching TRBD1. This clonotype was obtained from a woman between 50 and 59 years old with active or convalescent COVID-19. The sample comprised peripheral blood. The nucleotide sequence is given as TGTGCCAGCAGTGCTAGGTCGACAGGGGCCGGAAACACCATATATTTT. Its translation reads: CASSARSTGAGNTIYF.